The 6 T cell receptor beta chains in this list originate from one sample, sequenced in a study of T cells in Graves' hyperthyroidism and ophthalmopathy. Amplified TCR beta CDR3 regions came from RNA transcripts. TCR CDR3 underwent first-round RT-PCR with the HTBI primer set. TCRdb reanalysed the multiplex PCR reads using MiXCR and keeps one entry per CDR3 protein. The sample consists of a few hundred thousand distinct CDR3 sequences, 15% to 19% of them appearing once. The material sequenced was blood. These receptors originate from a woman aged 30 to 39 with Graves' hyperthyroidism.

This clonotype was seen ten or more times. This chain connects TRBV20-1 to TRBJ2-1; D gene unclear. This CDR3 contains 13 residues. CDR1 and CDR2 from the germline V gene are DFQATT and SNEGSKA (reference sequence). V was pared by 2 bases and J by 8 bases, with 13 bases between. In DNA, the CDR3 is TGCAGTGCTAGAAGCCTAGTCAGCTATGAGCAGTTCTTC. Translation gives CSARSLVSYEQFF.

This clonotype has ten or more counts. The chain carries TRBV28 and TRBJ2-7, with D unclear. Between the trimmed V and J ends, which lost 6 bases and 0 bases, there was a span of 15 bases. Germline CDR1 reads MDHEN; CDR2 reads SYDVKM. CDR3 length equals 15 residues. CDR3 in DNA: TGTGCCAGCAGGAGAAAGGCGTCTAGCTCCTACGAGCAGTACTTC. The encoded protein is CASRRKASSSYEQYF.

This clonotype turned up a few times. The genes are TRBV7-2 and TRBJ2-7; 8 bases fit TRBD2. The germline CDR1 and CDR2 sequences are SGHTA and FQGNSA. Trimming at V came to 2 bases and at J to 0 bases, leaving 12 bases not matched to a gene. There are 18 residues in the CDR3. The CDR3 nucleotides are TGTGCCAGCAGCTTAATGGGAACTAGCGGAGTCAGCTCCTACGAGCAGTACTTC. Encoded protein: CASSLMGTSGVSSYEQYF.

This clonotype was detected ten times or more. The genes are TRBV5-1 and TRBJ2-4; 13 bases line up with TRBD2. This CDR3 is built from 19 residues. J gave up 5 bases and V 0 bases, and 11 bases lay outside the gene matches. The germline V gene encodes CDR1 SGHRS and CDR2 YFSETQ. CDR3 DNA sequence: TGCGCCAGCAGCTTGGGTAGACTAGCGGGAGGACTGAGACAAAACATTCAGTACTTC. The encoded protein is CASSLGRLAGGLRQNIQYF. The full variable domain, completed using reference TRBV5-1 and TRBJ2-4, is KAGVTQTPRYLIKTRGQQVTLSCSPISGHRSVSWYQQTPGQGLQFLFEYFSETQRNKGNFPGRFSGRQFSNSRSEMNVSTLELGDSALYLCASSLGRLAGGLRQNIQYFGAGTRLSVL.

This clonotype was detected many times. The V gene is TRBV7-9, the J gene TRBJ1-2, with 11 bases that match TRBD1. CDR1 SEHNR and CDR2 FQNEAQ come from the germline V gene (reference sequence). V lost 1 base to trimming and J lost 4 bases; unmatched junction nucleotides: 2. This CDR3 region has 15 residues. The CDR3 is CASSLVGQGAYGYTF. CDR3 nucleotide sequence: TGTGCCAGCAGCTTAGTTGGACAGGGGGCCTATGGCTACACCTTC.

Many counts were recorded for this clonotype. The V gene is TRBV28, the J gene TRBJ2-7; TRBD1 aligns across 11 bases. The CDR3 runs to 15 residues. Germline CDR1 and CDR2: MDHEN and SYDVKM. The trim removed 3 bases at V and 3 bases at J, leaving 4 bases unmatched. This CDR3 is CASSLGTGGGYEQYF. As DNA, the CDR3 is TGTGCCAGCAGTTTGGGGACAGGGGGTGGCTACGAGCAGTACTTC.